This T cell receptor (beta chain) was found in a study of T cell responses to AZD1222 COVID-19 vaccine. Whole-study context: Pooling covered second doses at about 4 or about 12 weeks. Overall study findings and caveats: The study reported that nearly half of spike-specific TCRs target unmutated variant regions. Regions 160-218 and 743-854 dominated among vaccine-associated CD4 TCRs spanning spike. Only six or seven AZD1222 recipients tested seropositive at baseline.

Concerning this clone itself: Its antigen is not known.

The data were produced by immunoSEQ multiplex PCR, yet TCRdb's version contains in-frame clones alone and is incomplete. The sample lists some 190,000 clones; about 92% were seen once. The sample in question was peripheral blood, obtained on day 0 of AZD1222 vaccination. The receptor was derived from an adult in good health.

CDR3 DNA sequence: TGTGCCGGGACAAAAGCGACTAATGAAAAACTGTTTTTT. As protein: CAGTKATNEKLFF. The chain carries TRBV28 and TRBJ1-4; D possibly corresponds to TRBD1 (6 bases). Germline V gene sequence: CDR1 MDHEN, CDR2 SYDVKM. The CDR3 covers 13 residues. V was shortened by 11 bases and J by 2 bases, with 12 bases between the two germline ends.